These 5 T cell receptor beta chains share one sample of origin, sequenced in a study of PD-L1 blockade in urothelial cancer. Assay used: immunoSEQ multiplex PCR; TCRdb lists only in-frame clones, some missing. The sample includes some 97,000 clones, approximately 91% seen only once; the top ten take approximately 1%. Sequenced material: PBMCs, taken around atezolizumab (anti-PD-L1) treatment. The receptors here all came from a woman at least 80 years old with urothelial cancer.

This chain links TRBV28 with TRBJ1-3; possible D gene TRBD1, 5 bases. There are 13 residues in the CDR3. V dropped 11 bases and J dropped 0 bases, with 11 bases sitting between them. Germline CDR1 MDHEN, CDR2 SYDVKM. CDR3: CAGGDPSGNTIYF. The CDR3 nucleotides read TGTGCCGGCGGGGACCCCTCTGGAAACACCATATATTTT.

The chain carries TRBV6-1 and TRBJ2-1; no clear D. The CDR3 is 11 amino acids. Trimming took 4 bases from V and 10 from J, leaving 8 bases between them. Germline V CDR1 and CDR2: MNHNS, SASEGT. CDR3 nucleotides: TGTGCCAGCAGTGTTAAATCCGAGCAGTTCTTC. This gives the protein CASSVKSEQFF.

The rearrangement joins TRBV19 to TRBJ2-5, with TRBD1 identical over 8 bases. Germline-derived CDR1 and CDR2 are LNHDA and SQIVND (reference sequence). This CDR3 has 14 residues. V dropped 5 bases and J dropped 4; count of bases not matched to a gene: 6. The CDR3 spells CASSLQGARETQYF. For the CDR3, the DNA is TGTGCCAGTAGTCTCCAGGGGGCTCGAGAGACCCAGTACTTC.

The V call is TRBV5-4, the J call TRBJ2-7; 7 positions agree with TRBD2. J gave up 7 bases and V 0 bases, and 10 bases lay outside the gene matches. The CDR3 runs to 15 residues. CDR1 and CDR2 (germline): SGHNT, YYREEE (reference sequence). The CDR3 DNA is TGTGCCAGCAGCTTGGTGGTGGCAGCGGGACTTGAGCAGTACTTC. Residues: CASSLVVAAGLEQYF.

The rearrangement uses TRBV6-1 and TRBJ2-2; no firm D call. CDR3 length: 14 residues. Trimming took off 2 bases at V and 6 bases at J, with 10 bases between the two ends. Germline-derived CDR1 and CDR2 are MNHNS and SASEGT. The CDR3, as DNA: TGTGCCAGCAGTGAACCGGGTATGGCCGGGGAGCTGTTTTTT. Its protein is CASSEPGMAGELFF.